This TCR beta chain was identified in a study of early T cells in non-severe SARS-CoV-2 infection. Across the study: Sequenced bulk RNA came from whole blood that was unsorted, and chains were unpaired. General observations from the study: Anti-spike CD8 specificities were favored by VDJdb matching, whose results missed private and CD4 specificities.

Tagging with unique molecular identifiers was applied to individual cDNA molecules. TCRdb passed the 5' RACE reads through MiXCR, listing each CDR3 protein once. The repertoire includes about 90,000 distinct CDR3 sequences, about an eighth of them detected once, and around 4.8% sits in the top ten. This clonotype was observed a handful of times. Its matching antigen is unknown. The sequence came from an adult who was a healthcare worker with PCR-confirmed SARS-CoV-2 infection or an uninfected control (not recorded which). The starting material was whole blood, obtained at baseline.

CDR3 region: CASSYGPNQDYTF. In DNA, the CDR3 is TGTGCCAGCAGTTACGGACCGAATCAGGACTACACCTTC. J is TRBJ1-2 and V is TRBV12-3 or TRBV12-4; no clear D gene. The CDR3 is 13 amino acids. Trimming pared 4 bases from V and 10 bases from J, leaving 16 bases between.